This is a list of T cell receptor beta chains from one sample in a study of T cell clonotyping in hematopoietic cell transplantation. Sequencing used immunoSEQ multiplex PCR; TCRdb keeps in-frame clones, though not all of them. The data contain 75,000 to 95,000 clones, 90% to 96% of them singletons. Sample: peripheral blood mononuclear cells, taken before stem cell transplant. The receptors come from a woman between 45 and 60 years old with acute myeloid leukemia. Some clones in this sample may be carry-over from other donors' samples. Each CDR3 is given with its conserved first and last residue. Fields, in order: V gene, D gene, clone size, J gene, CDR3 protein, CDR3 DNA. A D gene is named only where the DNA matches it firmly. Expanded clones are given a class, and other clones once, few, many or no size at all.

v_gene: TRBV6-1; d_gene: NA; abundance: NA; j_gene: TRBJ2-7; CDR3aa: CASRGQMREHEQYF; CDR3nt: TGTGCCAGCAGGGGACAAATGAGGGAACACGAGCAGTACTTC
v_gene: TRBV7-9; d_gene: NA; abundance: NA; j_gene: TRBJ1-4; CDR3aa: CASSLVPGGFEKLFF; CDR3nt: TGTGCCAGCAGCTTAGTACCCGGGGGCTTTGAAAAACTGTTTTTT
v_gene: TRBV6-5; d_gene: NA; abundance: NA; j_gene: TRBJ1-1; CDR3aa: CASSYSSGRTEAFF; CDR3nt: TGTGCCAGCAGTTACTCATCAGGGAGGACTGAAGCTTTCTTT
v_gene: TRBV28; d_gene: TRBD2; abundance: NA; j_gene: TRBJ2-3; CDR3aa: CASSSAGALIYSTDTQYF; CDR3nt: TGTGCCAGCAGCTCAGCGGGAGCGTTAATTTATAGCACAGATACGCAGTATTTT
v_gene: TRBV4-2; d_gene: TRBD2; abundance: NA; j_gene: TRBJ2-5; CDR3aa: CASSSMTSGTYQETQYF; CDR3nt: TGTGCCAGCAGCTCAATGACTAGCGGGACGTACCAAGAGACCCAGTACTTC
v_gene: TRBV7-4; d_gene: NA; abundance: NA; j_gene: TRBJ1-2; CDR3aa: CASSLSGYTF; CDR3nt: TGTGCCAGCAGCCTGTCGGGCTACACCTTC
v_gene: TRBV14; d_gene: NA; abundance: NA; j_gene: TRBJ2-5; CDR3aa: CASRGSTAQETQYF; CDR3nt: TGTGCCAGCAGGGGTAGCACAGCTCAAGAGACCCAGTACTTC
v_gene: TRBV5-6; d_gene: TRBD2; abundance: NA; j_gene: TRBJ2-2; CDR3aa: CASTQINPSGSPGELFF; CDR3nt: TGTGCCAGCACCCAAATTAACCCCAGCGGGAGTCCCGGGGAGCTGTTTTTT
v_gene: TRBV7-2; d_gene: TRBD2; abundance: NA; j_gene: TRBJ2-3; CDR3aa: CASSLTPGGSSTDTQYF; CDR3nt: TGTGCCAGCAGTTTAACCCCGGGCGGGAGTTCAACAGATACGCAGTATTTT
v_gene: TRBV30; d_gene: NA; abundance: NA; j_gene: TRBJ1-5; CDR3aa: CAWSYRDGDQPQHF; CDR3nt: TGTGCCTGGAGTTACCGGGACGGGGATCAGCCCCAGCATTTT
v_gene: TRBV25-1; d_gene: NA; abundance: NA; j_gene: TRBJ1-4; CDR3aa: CASSGYIEGEKLFF; CDR3nt: TGTGCCAGCAGTGGGTATATTGAGGGCGAAAAACTGTTTTTT
v_gene: TRBV28; d_gene: NA; abundance: NA; j_gene: TRBJ1-4; CDR3aa: CASSPSNLREKLFF; CDR3nt: TGTGCCAGCAGTCCTAGCAACCTAAGAGAAAAACTGTTTTTT
v_gene: TRBV7-3; d_gene: NA; abundance: NA; j_gene: TRBJ1-2; CDR3aa: CASSLSWAADGYTF; CDR3nt: TGTGCCAGCAGCTTAAGTTGGGCAGCGGATGGCTACACCTTC
v_gene: TRBV7-2; d_gene: NA; abundance: NA; j_gene: TRBJ1-1; CDR3aa: CASSLESGTEAFF; CDR3nt: TGTGCCAGCAGCTTAGAAAGTGGCACTGAAGCTTTCTTT
v_gene: TRBV6-1; d_gene: TRBD1; abundance: NA; j_gene: TRBJ1-5; CDR3aa: CASSRDRGSNQPQHF; CDR3nt: TGTGCCAGCAGTAGGGACAGGGGTTCCAATCAGCCCCAGCATTTT
v_gene: TRBV5-1; d_gene: NA; abundance: NA; j_gene: TRBJ1-1; CDR3aa: CASSPAQAMNTEAFF; CDR3nt: TGCGCCAGCAGCCCAGCGCAGGCGATGAACACTGAAGCTTTCTTT
v_gene: TRBV28; d_gene: NA; abundance: NA; j_gene: TRBJ2-2; CDR3aa: CASSLTMTGNTGELFF; CDR3nt: TGTGCCAGCAGTCTTACTATGACAGGGAACACCGGGGAGCTGTTTTTT
v_gene: TRBV28; d_gene: TRBD1; abundance: NA; j_gene: TRBJ1-4; CDR3aa: CASKAGTGVEKLFF; CDR3nt: TGTGCCAGCAAAGCGGGGACAGGGGTAGAAAAACTGTTTTTT
v_gene: TRBV7-8; d_gene: NA; abundance: NA; j_gene: TRBJ2-3; CDR3aa: CASGVWDTQYF; CDR3nt: TGTGCCAGCGGTGTATGGGATACGCAGTATTTT
v_gene: TRBV5-1; d_gene: NA; abundance: NA; j_gene: TRBJ1-1; CDR3aa: CASSLFILGAEGSEAFF; CDR3nt: TGCGCCAGCAGCTTGTTTATTCTCGGAGCAGAGGGTTCTGAAGCTTTCTTT
v_gene: TRBV6-7; d_gene: NA; abundance: NA; j_gene: TRBJ2-3; CDR3aa: CASSLFDRFDTQYF; CDR3nt: TGTGCCAGCAGCCTCTTTGACCGATTTGATACGCAGTATTTT
v_gene: TRBV18; d_gene: NA; abundance: once; j_gene: TRBJ1-2; CDR3aa: CASSPPQGPYGYTF; CDR3nt: TGTGCTAGCTCACCACCTCAGGGGCCGTATGGCTACACCTTC
v_gene: TRBV10-2; d_gene: TRBD2; abundance: NA; j_gene: TRBJ2-5; CDR3aa: CASSLGLAGGLETQYF; CDR3nt: TGCGCCAGCAGCCTCGGACTAGCGGGAGGGTTAGAGACCCAGTACTTC
v_gene: TRBV7-9; d_gene: TRBD2; abundance: NA; j_gene: TRBJ2-4; CDR3aa: CASSSGLAVENIQYF; CDR3nt: TGTGCCAGCAGCTCGGGACTAGCGGTGGAAAACATTCAGTACTTC